The 20 T cell receptor beta chains below all came from one sample that was sequenced in a study of CD8 T cells in ankylosing spondylitis. TCRdb fed the 5' RACE reads into MiXCR, producing one record per CDR3 protein. In the table there are under 150,000 distinct CDR3 sequences, around 9.3% of which are singletons. Input material: blood, either unsorted or a sorted T cell fraction (not recorded which). These receptors came from a male donor with ankylosing spondylitis or in good health (not recorded which).

Only a few counts were recorded for this clonotype. This chain connects TRBV20-1 to TRBJ2-3; D might be TRBD1 (5 bases). Looked up from germline, CDR1 is DFQATT and CDR2 is SNEGSKA (reference sequence). CDR3 size: 18 residues. The V end lost 2 bases, the J end lost 0 bases, and 21 bases lay between the germline ends. Here the CDR3 reads CSARRSHPTVSSTDTQYF. CDR3 coding DNA: TGCAGTGCTAGACGTTCCCACCCGACAGTTTCTAGCACAGATACGCAGTATTTT.

The sample holds many counts of this clonotype. CDR3 DNA sequence: TGTGCCAGCAGCTTAACCTCTTACGCAGAGACCCAGTACTTC. It codes for CASSLTSYAETQYF. The genes are TRBV7-3 and TRBJ2-5; no clear D gene. Trimming left V 0 bases short and J 4 bases short, with 9 bases between. From germline, CDR1 is SGHTA and CDR2 FQGTGA. CDR3 length: 14 amino acids.

This clonotype was seen a handful of times. The rearrangement joins TRBV2 to TRBJ1-4; the D is unclear. Trimming removed 0 bases at V and 13 bases at J, with 21 bases between. This CDR3 spans 16 amino acids. The germline CDR1 and CDR2 sequences are SNHLY and FYNNEI. The CDR3 DNA follows: TGTGCCAGCAGTGAAGCAGGTTTCGGGCAGGCCACCGGACTGTTTTTT. Translating gives CASSEAGFGQATGLFF.

Ten or more counts support this clonotype. The rearrangement links TRBV29-1 to TRBJ2-3; D remains ambiguous. The CDR3 sequence is 13 residues long. Trimming removed 5 bases from V and 3 bases from J, with 12 bases in between. CDR1 is SQVTM, CDR2 ANQGSEA, per germline. The chain's CDR3 is CSVPQSWTDTQYF. CDR3 in DNA: TGCAGCGTTCCGCAAAGTTGGACAGATACGCAGTATTTT.

This clonotype was detected many times. The DNA for the CDR3 is TGTGCCAGCAGTTTAGCCCTGACGGGAGGTGAGCAGTTCTTC. It yields the protein CASSLALTGGEQFF. The chain joins TRBV12-3 or TRBV12-4 to TRBJ2-1, with 7 bases identical to TRBD2. V was pared by 0 bases and J by 9 bases, with 5 bases of the junction left unmatched. The CDR3 runs 14 residues.

The gene calls are TRBV5-1 and TRBJ1-1; D ambiguous. The CDR3 consists of 16 residues. Trimming removed 0 bases from V and 2 bases from J, with 14 bases in between. Germline assignment: CDR1 SGHRS and CDR2 YFSETQ. CDR3 sequence: CASSLGEETPNTEAFF. CDR3 coding DNA: TGCGCCAGCAGCTTGGGGGAGGAGACACCAAACACTGAAGCTTTCTTT.

The sample holds many counts of this clonotype. The rearrangement links TRBV12-3 or TRBV12-4 to TRBJ1-1; unclear D gene. Trimming took off 3 bases at V and 1 base at J, with 6 bases between the two ends. There are 13 residues in the CDR3. CDR3: CASSFTENTEAFF. Written as DNA, the CDR3 is TGTGCCAGCAGTTTCACAGAGAACACTGAAGCTTTCTTT.

The sample holds many counts of this clonotype. This chain uses TRBV7-2 with TRBJ2-1; D is possibly TRBD2 (5 bases). The CDR3 runs 12 residues. The V gene's germline CDR1 is SGHTA and CDR2 FQGNSA. Trimming shortened V by 4 bases and J by 10 bases, and 11 bases separated the two germline ends. The CDR3: CASSSQPGEQFF. The CDR3 DNA reads TGTGCCAGCAGCTCCCAGCCGGGGGAGCAGTTCTTC.

In this sample, this clonotype turned up many times. The chain is built from TRBV21-1 and TRBJ2-1. TRBV21-1 is shown as a pseudogene. The CDR3 is 14 amino acids. CDR3 amino acids: CASRGRVRYNEQFF. DNA of the CDR3: TGTGCCAGCAGAGGAAGGGTTAGGTACAATGAGCAGTTCTTC.

This clonotype has at least ten counts. The chain links TRBV7-7 to TRBJ2-1; weak D call: TRBD2 (6 bases). There are 16 residues in the CDR3. CDR1 and CDR2 from the germline V gene are SSHAT and FNYEAQ (reference sequence). The V gene lost 5 bases and the J gene lost 2 bases, with 16 bases spanning the gap. The DNA for the CDR3 is TGTGCCAGCAGCCCACTTACCGGGAGTGCCTACAATGAGCAGTTCTTC. It specifies CASSPLTGSAYNEQFF.

This clonotype was seen at least ten times. CDR3 sequence (DNA): TGTGCCAGCAGCCTCCCCTATTTTGATACGCAGTATTTT. Translation: CASSLPYFDTQYF. The rearrangement links TRBV12-3 or TRBV12-4 to TRBJ2-3; D is unresolved. V lost 6 bases and J lost 6, with 13 bases in between. The CDR3 spans 13 residues.

This clonotype was observed many times. This chain links TRBV12-3 or TRBV12-4 with TRBJ2-3; D perhaps matches TRBD2 (5 bases). The CDR3 is 14 amino acids. V was trimmed by 5 bases and J by 6 bases, leaving 15 bases between them. The CDR3 coding sequence is TGTGCCAGCAGTCCCGATGATAGCGTCGATACGCAGTATTTT. Its protein is CASSPDDSVDTQYF.

This clonotype has at least ten counts. The chain couples TRBV28 to TRBJ2-4; 11 nucleotides line up with TRBD2. The CDR3 is made up of 14 amino acids. Trimming at V came to 1 base and at J to 7 bases, leaving 0 bases not matched to a gene. Germline lookup yields CDR1 MDHEN and CDR2 SYDVKM. The CDR3 nucleotides are TGTGCCAGCAGTTTATCTAGCGGGAGGAACATTCAGTACTTC. This encodes CASSLSSGRNIQYF.

This clonotype appeared a few times. The chain couples TRBV5-1 to TRBJ2-7, with a possible D match to TRBD2 (5 bases). The V and J ends lost 5 bases and 2 bases respectively, with 14 bases between them. The germline V gene encodes CDR1 SGHRS and CDR2 YFSETQ. The length of the CDR3 is 14 residues. In DNA form, the CDR3 reads TGCGCCAGCAGGCCAGCGGAGTCGACCTACGAGCAGTACTTC. This codes for CASRPAESTYEQYF.

This clonotype was counted at least ten times. The chain combines TRBV7-2 with TRBJ2-3, with D perhaps assigned TRBD1 or TRBD2 (5 bases each). Germline CDR1 reads SGHTA; CDR2 reads FQGNSA. This CDR3 spans 16 amino acids. V was shortened by 5 bases and J by 4 bases, with 19 bases between the two germline ends. The DNA for the CDR3 is TGTGCCAGCAGCCCAGCCCCAGGGAGAGGGTCAGATACGCAGTATTTT. Its translation is CASSPAPGRGSDTQYF.

This clonotype was observed many times. The V gene is TRBV12-3 or TRBV12-4, the J gene TRBJ2-7, with D perhaps matching TRBD2 (5 bases). CDR3 length: 15 residues. V lost 1 base and J 4 bases, leaving 14 bases between the germline ends. CDR3 loop: CASSLEASLNYEQYF. DNA of the CDR3: TGTGCCAGCAGTTTAGAGGCTAGCCTCAATTACGAGCAGTACTTC.

The rearrangement uses TRBV6-2 or TRBV6-3 and TRBJ2-7; D remains ambiguous. Per the germline V gene, CDR1 is MNHEY and CDR2 is SVGEGT. The CDR3 length is 15 residues. Trimming pared 2 bases from V and 0 bases from J, leaving 11 bases between. CDR3 residues: CASSYGGRVSYEQYF. The DNA for the CDR3 is TGTGCCAGCAGTTACGGTGGGCGTGTCTCCTACGAGCAGTACTTC.

The sample holds many counts of this clonotype. The chain employs TRBV4-3 and TRBJ1-1; D is uncertain. V was shortened by 4 bases and J by 5 bases, with 11 bases between the two germline ends. The CDR3 is made up of 13 amino acids. The V gene's germline CDR1 is LGHNA and CDR2 YSLEER. The CDR3 sequence is CASSPAGRTEAFF. The CDR3 DNA reads as TGCGCCAGCAGCCCTGCGGGAAGAACTGAAGCTTTCTTT.

This clonotype has just a few counts. The V and J genes are TRBV7-2 and TRBJ2-1; the match to TRBD2 covers 12 bases. The V segment lost 5 bases and the J segment 13 bases; nucleotides outside the gene matches: 12. In germline, CDR1 is SGHTA, CDR2 FQGNSA. The CDR3 length is 15 residues. The CDR3 DNA sequence: TGTGCCAGCAGCGAGTACAGAGGGACTAGCGGGCCACAGTTCTTC. Its translation: CASSEYRGTSGPQFF.

This clonotype was detected ten times or more. The V gene is TRBV10-3, the J gene TRBJ2-7; TRBD1 might be the D (5 bases). The germline CDR1 and CDR2 sequences are ENHRY and SYGVKD. This CDR3 comprises 14 residues. The V gene lost 6 bases and the J gene lost 1 base, with 13 bases spanning the gap. CDR3 bases: TGTGCCATCAGGAAGGACAAACTATCCTACGAGCAGTACTTC. Protein sequence: CAIRKDKLSYEQYF.